This TCR beta chain came from a study of chemoradiotherapy in HPV16-positive cancers (dated by TCRdb to 2022 to 2024). Regarding the complete study: Using functional T-cell assays on cells from a couple of HPV16-positive patients, the researchers defined candidate HPV-specific T-cell clones and common TCR motifs. The study set out to ask whether T-cell immunity against the HPV oncoproteins E6 and E7 changes over the course of chemoradiotherapy and whether that immunity affects survival. Next, the candidate HPV-specific TCRs and motifs were followed in TCR repertoires from around 91 patients with HPV-related cancers.

Libraries were made using the immunoSEQ multiplex PCR assay. This immuneACCESS table, as held by TCRdb, lists in-frame sequences with V and J called but not all clones. Of the missing ones, under half trace to an unresolved V gene in checked studies; the others have no known cause. For this sample there are approximately 11,000 clones; 70% to 80% appear just once. The ten largest account for 0.75% to 1% of the sample. Repertoires were sampled repeatedly over the course of chemoradiotherapy, so clonal expansion could be followed in the tumor microenvironment. What the work shows at the level of the full study, not this receptor alone: In HPV16-positive patients, expansion of HPV-responsive T cells during chemoradiotherapy was associated with improved recurrence-free survival. The functional definition of HPV-specific T cells came from only two HPV16-positive patients, and the survival association was reported for HPV16-positive patients. Expansion of candidate HPV-specific clones and E7-related TCR motifs was observed in the tumor microenvironment during treatment, whereas no such expansion was observed for non-HPV-specific T cells.

The CDR3 runs 14 residues from the cysteine to the phenylalanine. Only the CDR3 region is kept as DNA, spanning 42 bases read in frame from base 1. The junction carries 16 bases between V and J, which are trimmed by 3 bases and 8 bases respectively. Per the germline V gene (reference sequence), SEHNR is the CDR1 and FQNEAQ is the CDR2. This clone occurred a few times. Its recognized antigen is unknown. No quality values exist for individual bases; no much larger clone is one base distant. Sampling took place from a patient who underwent chemoradiotherapy. The chain links TRBV7-9 with TRBJ1-1, and possibly TRBD1, on 6 matching bases. This TCR derives from a human donor with HPV-associated anogenital cancer. The nucleotide sequence is given as TGTGCCAGCAGCTTGACCGGGGGCGCCGCGGAAGCTTTCTTT. This encodes CASSLTGGAAEAFF.